The clone carrying this T cell receptor beta chain occurred many times. What it recognizes is unknown. This entry is derived from a study of T cell repertoires in cytomegalovirus infection. Each CDR3 protein gets one entry after TCRdb re-called the reads with MiXCR. The table shows some 320,000 distinct CDR3 sequences, with around a tenth occurring only once. The length of the CDR3 is 16 residues. The J segment lost 11 bases and the V segment lost 5 bases, leaving 18 bases of the junction unmatched. Germline CDR1 and CDR2: MDHEN and SYDVKM. Study results and caveats: In two of eight donors, the top clonotype was HLA-C-restricted CMV-specific.

Material for sequencing was PBMCs. The chain has TRBV28 and TRBJ2-3, with TRBD2 matching 8 bases. The sequence derives from a human donor in good health (CMV status not recorded). Some clones in this sample may be carry-over from other donors' samples. The CDR3 region is CASSIAGSHGIGGQYF. The CDR3 bases are TGTGCCAGCAGTATAGCGGGATCCCACGGTATTGGTGGGCAGTATTTT.